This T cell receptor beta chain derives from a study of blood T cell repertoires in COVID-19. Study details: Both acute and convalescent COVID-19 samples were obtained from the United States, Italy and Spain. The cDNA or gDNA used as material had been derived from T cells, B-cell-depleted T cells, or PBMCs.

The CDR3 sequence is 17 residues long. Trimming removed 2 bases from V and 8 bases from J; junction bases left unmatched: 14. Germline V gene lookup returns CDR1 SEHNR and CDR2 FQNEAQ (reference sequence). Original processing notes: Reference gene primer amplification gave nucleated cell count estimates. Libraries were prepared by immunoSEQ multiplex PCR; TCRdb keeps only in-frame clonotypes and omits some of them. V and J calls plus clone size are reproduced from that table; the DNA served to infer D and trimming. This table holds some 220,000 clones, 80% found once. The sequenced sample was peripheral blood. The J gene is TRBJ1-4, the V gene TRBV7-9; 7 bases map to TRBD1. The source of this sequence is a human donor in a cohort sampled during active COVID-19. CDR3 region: CASSLLRGNPLREKLFF. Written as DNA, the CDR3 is TGTGCCAGCAGCTTACTCAGGGGGAACCCCTTAAGGGAAAAACTGTTTTTT. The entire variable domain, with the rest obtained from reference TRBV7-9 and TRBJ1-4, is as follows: DTGVSQNPRHKITKRGQNVTFRCDPISEHNRLYWYRQTLGQGPEFLTYFQNEAQLEKSRLLSDRFSAERPKGSFSTLEIQRTEQGDSAMYLCASSLLRGNPLREKLFFGSGTQLSVL.